One and the same sample provided the 13 T cell receptor beta chains below, sequenced in a study of shared clonotypes between healthy human individuals. Libraries were prepared by immunoSEQ multiplex PCR; TCRdb keeps only in-frame clonotypes and omits some of them. The sample holds some 2 million clones, about 95% seen once. Naive CD8 populations comprised CD45RO-negative cells positively selected for CCR7, excluding terminally differentiated effector memory CD45RA+ cells. The sequenced sample consisted of naive CD8+ T cells sorted from blood. Every receptor here comes from a young man in good health.

This chain links TRBV5-6 with TRBJ2-5, with TRBD1 matching over 7 bases. CDR1 is SGHDT, CDR2 YYEEEE, per germline. This CDR3 has 16 residues. Trimming at V came to 0 bases and at J to 5 bases, leaving 10 bases not matched to a gene. The CDR3 here is CASSLEWQGVGETQYF. CDR3 nucleotide sequence: TGTGCCAGCAGCTTGGAGTGGCAGGGGGTTGGGGAGACCCAGTACTTC.

V gene TRBV4-3 combines with J gene TRBJ2-1; D is unresolved. The CDR3 spans 14 residues. Germline loops: CDR1 LGHNA, CDR2 YSLEER. Trimming stripped 1 base from V and 2 bases from J, with 6 bases between. The CDR3 DNA reads as TGCGCCAGCAGCCAAGGTGGAGCCTACAATGAGCAGTTCTTC. Amino acid sequence: CASSQGGAYNEQFF.

The J gene is TRBJ2-5, the V gene TRBV28, with D possibly matching TRBD2 (5 bases). This CDR3 is built from 16 residues. From germline, CDR1 is MDHEN and CDR2 SYDVKM. Deletions cut 9 bases from V and 7 bases from J, with 27 bases between. The CDR3 region has the DNA TGTGCCAGTGCCTTCCTGGTGTTTGGCCCGGAGGTGACCCAGTACTTC. Translation gives CASAFLVFGPEVTQYF.

This CDR3 is CASSQLTSGYIGNTIYF. The CDR3 bases are TGCGCCAGCAGCCAACTCACCTCAGGGTACATTGGAAACACCATATATTTT. The V and J genes are TRBV4-3 and TRBJ1-3, with a weak D call TRBD1 (5 bases). CDR1 is LGHNA and CDR2 is YSLEER in the germline V gene. The CDR3 length is 17 residues. Trimming shortened V by 2 bases and J by 3 bases, and 17 bases separated the two germline ends.

This chain uses TRBV29-1 with TRBJ1-5; D remains ambiguous. Deletions cut 5 bases from V and 0 bases from J, with 8 bases between. CDR1 is SQVTM and CDR2 is ANQGSEA in the germline V gene. There are 13 residues in the CDR3. The CDR3 bases are TGCAGCGTTCGCGGGGATAGCAATCAGCCCCAGCATTTT. This translates into CSVRGDSNQPQHF.

The chain links TRBV21-1 to TRBJ1-1. TRBV21-1 is marked as a pseudogene. The CDR3 consists of 9 residues. The CDR3 loop reads CAKNTEAFF. The CDR3, as DNA: TGTGCCAAGAACACTGAAGCTTTCTTT.

With regard to this clone: The same CDR3 can be traced to other DNA sequences in this sample. This CDR3 reads CASSVSGANTGELFF. The CDR3 DNA sequence: TGTGCCAGCAGCGTTTCAGGGGCGAACACCGGGGAGCTGTTTTTT. V is TRBV9 and J is TRBJ2-2; D might be TRBD1 (6 bases). The V gene lost 2 bases and the J gene lost 0 bases, with 8 bases spanning the gap. CDR1 and CDR2 from the germline V gene are SGDLS and YYNGEE. This CDR3 spans 15 amino acids.

In regard to this clone: This sample also contains other DNA sequences that code for the same CDR3. The rearrangement joins TRBV9 to TRBJ1-2; weak D call: TRBD1 (5 bases). The CDR3 covers 14 residues. Trimming left V 0 bases short and J 3 bases short, with 9 bases between. Germline assignment: CDR1 SGDLS and CDR2 YYNGEE. CDR3 residues: CASSVGPGDYGYTF. DNA of the CDR3: TGTGCCAGCAGCGTAGGGCCGGGGGACTATGGCTACACCTTC.

This chain uses TRBV4-1 with TRBJ2-7; D gene ambiguous. The germline V gene has CDR1 MGHRA and CDR2 YSYEKL. Trimming left V 0 bases short and J 5 bases short, with 11 bases between. The CDR3 totals 14 residues. CDR3: CASSQDSEIHEQYF. DNA for the CDR3: TGCGCCAGCAGCCAAGACAGTGAAATCCACGAGCAGTACTTC.

The chain couples TRBV20-1 to TRBJ2-7; weak D call: TRBD2 (5 bases). The CDR3 sequence is 11 residues long. Germline V gives CDR1 DFQATT, CDR2 SNEGSKA (reference sequence). V lost 3 bases and J lost 11, with 14 bases in between. The CDR3 here is CSASAGPGKYF. CDR3 nucleotide sequence: TGCAGTGCTAGTGCGGGCCCCGGGAAGTACTTC.

The chain uses TRBV2 and TRBJ2-3; 9 bases fit TRBD2. This CDR3 is built from 18 residues. V trimming: 6 bases; J trimming: 5 bases; junction bases outside the gene matches: 18. Germline V gene sequence: CDR1 SNHLY, CDR2 FYNNEI. CDR3 loop: CASSKNRLAAAELDTQYF. The CDR3 DNA reads TGTGCCAGCAGCAAGAACAGACTAGCGGCGGCGGAATTAGATACGCAGTATTTT.

The chain carries TRBV2 and TRBJ1-2, with D possibly being TRBD1 (5 bases). The germline V gene has CDR1 SNHLY and CDR2 FYNNEI. The CDR3 has 15 residues. The CDR3 region has the DNA TGTGCTAAGATTAGTGAGGATCGGGGCCAATATGGCTACACCTTC. Its translation: CAKISEDRGQYGYTF.

Regarding this clone: Other DNA sequences in this specimen translate into the identical CDR3. The chain couples TRBV9 to TRBJ2-7; D is perhaps TRBD1 or TRBD2 (5 bases each). Per germline, CDR1 SGDLS and CDR2 YYNGEE. This CDR3 has 15 amino acids. V was clipped by 0 bases and J by 2 bases, with 12 bases between them. CDR3 DNA: TGTGCCAGCAGCGTAGAAGGGACGGTCCCCTACGAGCAGTACTTC. Amino acid sequence: CASSVEGTVPYEQYF.